This TCR beta chain was documented in a study of human T cells and chemical hapten exposure. TCRdb recomputed calls from the RACE reads with MiXCR, one row per CDR3 protein. The sample lists roughly 180,000 distinct CDR3 sequences, 20% to 25% occurring once. The CDR3 runs to 17 residues. Germline V gives CDR1 SGHTA, CDR2 FQGNSA. Trimming took 3 bases from V and 10 from J; bases not matched to a gene: 14. This sample's time point: patch test 1, 2 weeks after DPC sensitization. The treatment denotes: therapeutic diphenylcyclopropenone sensitization with weekly scalp DPC. The chain is built from TRBV7-2 and TRBJ2-1; 11 nucleotides line up with TRBD2. This specimen was whole blood, taken in connection with sensitization to the hapten diphenylcyclopropenone (DPC). The receptor comes from a woman aged 45-65 years with alopecia areata. Some clones in this sample may be carry-over from other donors' samples. The CDR3 nucleotides are TGTGCCAGCAGCTTGGCTAGCGGGAGGAGGCTACATCGGGAGCAGTTCTTC. Its protein product is CASSLASGRRLHREQFF. Filled out from reference TRBV7-2 and TRBJ2-1, the complete variable domain reads GAGVSQSPSNKVTEKGKDVELRCDPISGHTALYWYRQSLGQGLEFLIYFQGNSAPDKSGLPSDRFSAERTGGSVSTLTIQRTQQEDSAVYLCASSLASGRRLHREQFFGPGTRLTVL.